These 18 T cell receptor beta chains originate from one sample sequenced in a study of vaccination effects on CD4 cells after COVID-19. Assay used: immunoSEQ multiplex PCR; TCRdb lists only in-frame clones, some missing. The sample holds about 54,000 clones, roughly 80% seen once. Their antigen targets remain unknown. After expansion with viral peptide pools in the ViraFEST assay, antigen-specific CD4+ T cells were sequenced. It was after 10 days of culture that CD4+ T cells were isolated. The sample consisted of CD4+ T cells from PBMCs cultured with HCoV-229E spike peptides, taken before COVID-19 vaccination. These receptors came from a human donor who received a COVID-19 vaccine.

The chain couples TRBV15 to TRBJ1-1, with D perhaps matching TRBD1 (6 bases). The germline V gene encodes CDR1 LNHNV and CDR2 YYDKDF (reference sequence). V was clipped by 6 bases and J by 4 bases, with 12 bases between them. The CDR3 sequence is 13 residues long. The CDR3, as DNA: TGTGCCACCAGTCGAGGGGGGGGCACTGAAGCTTTCTTT. It codes for CATSRGGGTEAFF.

The chain joins TRBV6-1 to TRBJ2-7; TRBD1 matches 9 bases. Germline V CDR1 and CDR2: MNHNS, SASEGT. Germline trimming cut 3 bases from V and 5 bases from J; bases unmatched to any gene: 5. The CDR3 runs 14 residues. The CDR3 nucleotides are TGTGCCAGCAGTGATCCGGGACAGGGAGACGAGCAGTACGTC. Protein product: CASSDPGQGDEQYV.

This chain connects TRBV11-2 to TRBJ1-5; tentatively, D is TRBD1 (5 bases). CDR3 length: 15 residues. The ends were cut back, 5 bases at V and 6 bases at J, with 17 bases in the middle. Looked up from germline, CDR1 is SGHAT and CDR2 is FQNNGV. CDR3 sequence reads: CASSPGPGSRQPQHF. CDR3 DNA: TGTGCCAGCAGCCCCGGCCCAGGGTCCCGTCAGCCCCAGCATTTT.

In regard to this clone: Other DNA sequences in the same sample also yield this CDR3. The chain has TRBV18 and TRBJ1-3; D not certain. V lost 3 bases to trimming and J lost 0 bases, with 9 bases between them. CDR3 length: 15 residues. CDR1 is KGHSH, CDR2 LQKENI, per germline. The CDR3 sequence is CASSPFRDSGNTIYF. In DNA, the CDR3 is TGTGCCAGCTCACCGTTCCGGGACTCTGGAAACACCATATATTTT.

The CDR3 is CATSRDSRDSGKNIQYF. DNA of the CDR3: TGTGCCACCAGCAGAGATTCTAGGGACAGTGGCAAAAACATTCAGTACTTC. V is TRBV15 and J is TRBJ2-4; 7 positions agree with TRBD1. The V gene end was trimmed by 0 bases and the J gene end by 3 bases; junction bases not matched to a gene: 8. Germline CDR1 reads LNHNV; CDR2 reads YYDKDF (reference sequence). The CDR3 spans 17 residues.

In nucleotides, the CDR3 is TGTGCCAGCAGATCCGGGACAGGGCCCTATGGCTACACCTTC. It translates to CASRSGTGPYGYTF. The V call is TRBV5-4, the J call TRBJ1-2; 9 positions match TRBD1. Trimming took 5 bases from V and 4 from J; bases not matched to a gene: 6. CDR3 size: 14 residues. Germline CDR1 SGHNT, CDR2 YYREEE (reference sequence).

J is TRBJ2-5 and V is TRBV3-1 (or the pseudogene TRBV3-2); D could derive from TRBD1 or TRBD2 (5 bases each). Between the trimmed V and J ends, which lost 5 bases and 2 bases, there was a span of 15 bases. Germline V gene lookup returns CDR1 LGHDT and CDR2 YNNKEL (reference sequence). This CDR3 is built from 15 residues. Here the CDR3 DNA reads TGTGCCAGCAGCGACTACCGCAGGGCTCAAGAGACCCAGTACTTC. It codes for CASSDYRRAQETQYF.

The V call is TRBV7-2, the J call TRBJ2-1; D is possibly TRBD1 (5 bases). The CDR3 consists of 15 residues. V lost 1 base and J lost 2, with 9 bases in between. CDR1 is SGHTA, CDR2 FQGNSA, per germline. CDR3 DNA: TGTGCCAGCAGCTTAGGCAGGGCAGCCTACAATGAGCAGTTCTTC. Its translation is CASSLGRAAYNEQFF.

The chain recombines TRBV28 with TRBJ2-2, with D possibly matching TRBD2 (7 bases). Trimming cost V 11 bases and J 4 bases, with 17 bases left between them. Looked up from germline, CDR1 is MDHEN and CDR2 is SYDVKM. The CDR3 has 14 residues. DNA for the CDR3: TGTGCCTCCCGGAGGGGGGGCCCCACCGGGGAGCTGTTTTTT. Translating gives CASRRGGPTGELFF.

In its sample, this clone was seen a few times. The chain joins TRBV10-1 to TRBJ2-7, with 7 bases aligning to TRBD1. Germline CDR1 is WNHNN and CDR2 is SYGVQD (reference sequence). This CDR3 is built from 13 residues. V was clipped by 3 bases and J by 6 bases; unmatched bases: 5. The CDR3 DNA reads as TGCGCCAGCAGTGACCGACAGGGTGGCGAGCAGTACGTC. This sequence encodes CASSDRQGGEQYV.

The chain couples TRBV6-2 or TRBV6-3 to TRBJ1-5; possibly TRBD1 for D (5 bases). Trimming pared 0 bases from V and 3 bases from J, leaving 18 bases between. The V gene's germline CDR1 is MNHEY and CDR2 SVGEGT. The CDR3 contains 18 residues. The CDR3 region is CASSYSFGRDPDNQPQHF. The CDR3 nucleotides read TGTGCCAGCAGTTACTCCTTTGGCAGGGACCCCGACAATCAGCCCCAGCATTTT.

There are a few counts of this clone. This rearrangement joins TRBV6-5 to TRBJ1-6; TRBD1 aligns across 9 bases. The CDR3 is 16 amino acids. The ends lost 0 bases at V and 8 bases at J; junction bases unmatched: 5. Germline CDR1 is MNHEY and CDR2 is SVGAGI. CDR3 nucleotide sequence: TGTGCCAGCAGTTACTCGTTGACAGGGGGGGATTCACCCCTCCACTTT. It translates to CASSYSLTGGDSPLHF.

This rearrangement joins TRBV19 to TRBJ1-2; D is undetermined. This CDR3 has 10 amino acids. Germline V lookup: CDR1 LNHDA, CDR2 SQIVND (reference sequence). The germline V and J ends were trimmed by 6 bases and 5 bases, with 4 bases remaining between them. The CDR3 DNA follows: TGTGCCAGTAGGAGTTATGGCTACACCTTC. Protein: CASRSYGYTF.

The gene calls are TRBV4-3 and TRBJ2-2; no clear D gene. CDR1 and CDR2 (germline): LGHNA, YSLEER. CDR3 length: 15 residues. V was cut by 0 bases and J by 1 base, with 6 bases left in between. The DNA of the CDR3 is TGCGCCAGCAGCCAAGAGGTCGTGAACACCGGGGAGCTGTTTTTT. Its protein is CASSQEVVNTGELFF.

This chain uses TRBV7-2 with TRBJ2-6; D is unresolved. The CDR3 contains 16 residues. V gave up 2 bases and J gave up 3 bases, with 11 bases separating them. Germline assignment: CDR1 SGHTA and CDR2 FQGNSA. The CDR3 protein is CASSLIPLGGANVLTF. The CDR3 DNA reads TGTGCCAGCAGCTTAATTCCCTTGGGTGGGGCCAACGTCCTGACTTTC. The whole variable domain, filled in from reference TRBV7-2 and TRBJ2-6, reads GAGVSQSPSNKVTEKGKDVELRCDPISGHTALYWYRQSLGQGLEFLIYFQGNSAPDKSGLPSDRFSAERTGGSVSTLTIQRTQQEDSAVYLCASSLIPLGGANVLTFGAGSRLTVL.

This rearrangement joins TRBV9 to TRBJ1-3, with D perhaps matching TRBD1 (5 bases). Germline V CDR1 and CDR2: SGDLS, YYNGEE. This CDR3 is 14 amino acids long. Trimming removed 3 bases from V and 2 bases from J, with 9 bases in between. The CDR3 sequence is CASSEPGTGNTIYF. Here the CDR3 DNA reads TGTGCCAGCAGCGAGCCAGGGACTGGAAACACCATATATTTT.

The V gene is TRBV4-3, the J gene TRBJ1-6; possible D gene TRBD1, 5 bases. CDR3 size: 15 residues. V was trimmed by 2 bases and J by 8 bases, leaving 13 bases between them. The germline V gene encodes CDR1 LGHNA and CDR2 YSLEER. The CDR3 region is CASSQNQGADSPLHF. The CDR3 DNA is TGCGCCAGCAGCCAAAATCAGGGTGCGGATTCACCCCTCCACTTT.

This rearrangement joins TRBV5-6 to TRBJ1-2; 7 bases are shared with TRBD1. After removal of 3 bases from V and 4 bases from J, the junction contained 12 bases not matched to a gene. The CDR3 extends over 16 amino acids. The germline V gene encodes CDR1 SGHDT and CDR2 YYEEEE. Here the CDR3 DNA reads TGTGCCAGCAGCTCAAAAGACAGGGACTCCTTCTATGGCTACACCTTC. Its translation: CASSSKDRDSFYGYTF.